This TCR beta chain was documented in a study of cytomegalovirus exposure and HLA in healthy donors. Turning to the study itself: Previous work identified around 120 million unique TCR beta sequences from about 179 million T cells. Overall study findings and caveats: For TCR beta chains, V- and J-gene trimming was later linked to a missense DCLRE1C variant.

Unmatched junction bases numbered 4, after V lost 4 bases and J lost 1 base. Germline loops: CDR1 SNHLY, CDR2 FYNNEI. The CDR3 has 16 residues. The PCR contained 60 Vbeta and 13 Jbeta primers. Here immunoSEQ multiplex PCR was the method, and the copy in TCRdb shows in-frame clones only, minus some. The table shows 150,000 to 160,000 clones, with approximately 79% occurring only once. Turning to this clone: Its specificity is not known.

The TCR comes from a woman in her forties or fifties in good health and CMV-seropositive. The sequenced material came from PBMCs. The chain combines TRBV2 with TRBJ2-1, with 10 positions matching TRBD1. CDR3 protein: CASSVTGGWSYNEQFF. CDR3 DNA sequence: TGTGCCAGCAGTGTGACAGGGGGCTGGTCCTACAATGAGCAGTTCTTC.